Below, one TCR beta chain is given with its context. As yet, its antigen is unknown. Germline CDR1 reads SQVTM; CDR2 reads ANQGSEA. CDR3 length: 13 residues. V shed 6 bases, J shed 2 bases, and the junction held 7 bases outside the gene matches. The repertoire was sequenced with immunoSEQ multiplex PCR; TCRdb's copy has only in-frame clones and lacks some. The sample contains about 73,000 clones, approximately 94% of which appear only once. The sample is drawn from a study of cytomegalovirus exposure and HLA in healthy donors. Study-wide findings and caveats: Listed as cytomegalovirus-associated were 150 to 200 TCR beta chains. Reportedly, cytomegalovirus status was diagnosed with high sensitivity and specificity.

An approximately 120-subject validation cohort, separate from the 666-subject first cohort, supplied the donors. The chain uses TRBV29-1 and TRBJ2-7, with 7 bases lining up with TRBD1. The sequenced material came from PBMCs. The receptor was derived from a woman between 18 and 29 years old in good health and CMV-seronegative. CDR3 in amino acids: CSVDTGTAYEQYF. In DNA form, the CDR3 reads TGCAGCGTCGATACCGGGACAGCCTACGAGCAGTACTTC.